The 16 T cell receptor beta chains given below trace back to one sample, sequenced in a study of blood T cell repertoires in COVID-19 (TCRdb year 2020). Receptors were amplified or captured by the immunoSEQ multiplex PCR assay. Held by TCRdb, this immuneACCESS table contains in-frame sequences only and omits some clones. Under half of the omission traces to an unresolved V gene where checked; the cause of the rest is unknown. The sample table shows over 140,000 clones, and around 78% are seen once. Of the sample, more than 3.5% is held by the ten largest clones. The sample taken for sequencing was peripheral blood. The receptors derive from an elderly woman with active or convalescent COVID-19.

This clone was counted ten times or more. The chain combines TRBV5-1 with TRBJ2-7; 14 nucleotides match TRBD2. V was clipped by 3 bases and J by 7 bases; unmatched bases: 9. CDR1 is SGHRS and CDR2 is YFSETQ in the germline V gene. This CDR3 contains 16 residues. In nucleotides, the CDR3 is TGCGCCAGCAGCTCCCGGACTAGCGGGGGGCCTGGAGAGCAGTACTTC. This translates into CASSSRTSGGPGEQYF. Using reference TRBV5-1 and TRBJ2-7 for the parts outside the CDR3, the full variable domain is KAGVTQTPRYLIKTRGQQVTLSCSPISGHRSVSWYQQTPGQGLQFLFEYFSETQRNKGNFPGRFSGRQFSNSRSEMNVSTLELGDSALYLCASSSRTSGGPGEQYFGPGTRLTVT.

The sample holds a few counts of this clone. The chain links TRBV11-2 to TRBJ1-5; D perhaps matches TRBD1 (6 bases). The CDR3 is 14 residues long. CDR1 is SGHAT and CDR2 is FQNNGV in the germline V gene. V lost 3 bases to trimming and J lost 2 bases, with 8 bases between them. The CDR3 region has the DNA TGTGCCAGCAGCTTGGCAGGGGGCAATCAGCCCCAGCATTTT. Translated: CASSLAGGNQPQHF.

This chain links TRBV18 with TRBJ2-5; TRBD1 agrees at 7 bases. The CDR3 consists of 16 residues. The ends lost 3 bases at V and 2 bases at J; junction bases unmatched: 9. The V gene's germline CDR1 is KGHSH and CDR2 LQKENI. The CDR3 loop reads CASSPAFRDRQETQYF. Here the CDR3 DNA reads TGTGCCAGCTCACCCGCGTTCCGGGACAGACAAGAGACCCAGTACTTC.

The chain uses TRBV11-1 and TRBJ1-6; unclear D gene. Trimming removed 5 bases from V and 10 bases from J, with 15 bases in between. The CDR3 runs 14 residues. CDR1 and CDR2 (germline): SGHAT, FQDESV (reference sequence). The CDR3: CASSVEGAHSPLHF. Here the CDR3 DNA reads TGTGCCAGCAGCGTAGAGGGAGCGCACTCACCCCTCCACTTT.

This chain connects TRBV7-6 to TRBJ1-6; possibly TRBD1 for D (5 bases). V shed 3 bases and J shed 8 bases, with 20 bases lying between them. CDR3 length equals 17 residues. The germline V gene has CDR1 SGHVS and CDR2 FNYEAQ. CDR3 nucleotide sequence: TGTGCCAGCAGCTTTACCCCTAGCGGGGGAGGCTATTCACCCCTCCACTTT. This translates into CASSFTPSGGGYSPLHF.

This chain joins TRBV6-5 and TRBJ1-2; D is ambiguous. V was shortened by 0 bases and J by 0 bases, with 11 bases between the two germline ends. The CDR3 loop spans 16 amino acids. Germline V gene sequence: CDR1 MNHEY, CDR2 SVGAGI. CDR3: CASSYSPLGANYGYTF. The CDR3 DNA reads as TGTGCCAGCAGTTACTCCCCCCTCGGAGCTAACTATGGCTACACCTTC.

The chain combines TRBV3-1 (or the pseudogene TRBV3-2) with TRBJ1-6; D is possibly TRBD1 (6 bases). This CDR3 contains 14 residues. The germline gives CDR1 LGHDT, CDR2 YNNKEL (reference sequence). V was clipped by 5 bases and J by 8 bases, with 13 bases between them. CDR3 sequence (DNA): TGTGCCAGCAGCGACAGGACTCTGTATTCACCCCTCCACTTT. Translated, it gives CASSDRTLYSPLHF.

The CDR3 nucleotides read TGTGCCAGCAGTTCGGGACTAGCGGGGGGAAGGGGGCTCCGGGGCTACGAGCAGTACTTC. Encoded protein: CASSSGLAGGRGLRGYEQYF. The chain is built from TRBV27 and TRBJ2-7, with 15 positions matching TRBD2. V shed 4 bases, J shed 3 bases, and the junction held 16 bases outside the gene matches. Germline lookup yields CDR1 MNHEY and CDR2 SMNVEV (reference sequence). The CDR3 contains 20 residues.

The chain is built from TRBV19 and TRBJ1-2, with 7 bases matching TRBD1. With 4 bases clipped from V and 1 base from J, the junction kept 9 bases outside the gene matches. Looked up from germline, CDR1 is LNHDA and CDR2 is SQIVND (reference sequence). The CDR3 runs 16 residues. This CDR3 is CASSTRYRGNNYGYTF. CDR3 nucleotides: TGTGCCAGTAGTACCCGTTACAGGGGAAATAACTATGGCTACACCTTC.

The chain joins TRBV2 to TRBJ2-1; TRBD1 might be the D (5 bases). CDR1 is SNHLY, CDR2 FYNNEI, per germline. V lost 5 bases to trimming and J lost 11 bases, with 10 bases between them. The CDR3 is 11 residues long. The CDR3: CASSFRVQQFF. CDR3 in DNA: TGTGCCAGCAGTTTCAGGGTTCAGCAGTTCTTC.

V gene TRBV6-5 combines with J gene TRBJ2-7, with 10 bases fitting TRBD2. CDR1 is MNHEY, CDR2 SVGAGI, per germline. V gave up 6 bases and J gave up 5 bases; unmatched junction bases: 7. The CDR3 covers 14 residues. CDR3 protein: CASRTQLAGNEQYF. In DNA, the CDR3 is TGTGCCAGCAGGACACAACTAGCGGGAAACGAGCAGTACTTC.

The chain couples TRBV4-1 to TRBJ1-1; 7 nucleotides line up with TRBD1. The CDR3 is made up of 15 amino acids. The germline CDR1 and CDR2 sequences are MGHRA and YSYEKL. V gave up 0 bases and J gave up 5 bases; unmatched junction bases: 6. CDR3 in amino acids: CASSQDSGGRTEAFF. Here the CDR3 DNA reads TGCGCCAGCAGCCAAGATTCAGGGGGTCGAACTGAAGCTTTCTTT.

The chain carries TRBV7-8 and TRBJ2-5; D is ambiguous. The V gene's germline CDR1 is SGHVS and CDR2 FQNEAQ. This CDR3 region has 16 residues. V was clipped by 1 base and J by 5 bases, with 17 bases between them. In DNA form, the CDR3 reads TGTGCCAGCAGCTTAGGCCAACGACGTGTCGGGGAGACCCAGTACTTC. Its translation: CASSLGQRRVGETQYF.

This chain links TRBV7-8 with TRBJ1-6, with no clear D. Trimming took 5 bases from V and 7 from J, leaving 9 bases between them. The CDR3 length is 13 residues. Germline values: CDR1 SGHVS, CDR2 FQNEAQ. The CDR3 coding sequence is TGTGCCAGCAGCGGAGGAGGGAATTCACCCCTCCACTTT. It is translated as CASSGGGNSPLHF.

V usage is TRBV27 and J usage is TRBJ1-1; D remains unclear. Germline V gives CDR1 MNHEY, CDR2 SMNVEV (reference sequence). The CDR3 is made up of 15 amino acids. Deletions cut 3 bases from V and 1 base from J, with 12 bases between. CDR3 in amino acids: CASSFSSHKNTEAFF. The CDR3 bases are TGTGCCAGCAGTTTTTCATCACACAAGAACACTGAAGCTTTCTTT.

The chain employs TRBV12-3 or TRBV12-4 and TRBJ2-1; 7 positions match TRBD1. With 5 bases clipped from V and 10 bases from J, the junction kept 5 bases outside the gene matches. There are 12 residues in the CDR3. The CDR3 protein is CASSTTGDEQFF. CDR3 in DNA: TGTGCCAGCAGTACCACAGGGGACGAGCAGTTCTTC.